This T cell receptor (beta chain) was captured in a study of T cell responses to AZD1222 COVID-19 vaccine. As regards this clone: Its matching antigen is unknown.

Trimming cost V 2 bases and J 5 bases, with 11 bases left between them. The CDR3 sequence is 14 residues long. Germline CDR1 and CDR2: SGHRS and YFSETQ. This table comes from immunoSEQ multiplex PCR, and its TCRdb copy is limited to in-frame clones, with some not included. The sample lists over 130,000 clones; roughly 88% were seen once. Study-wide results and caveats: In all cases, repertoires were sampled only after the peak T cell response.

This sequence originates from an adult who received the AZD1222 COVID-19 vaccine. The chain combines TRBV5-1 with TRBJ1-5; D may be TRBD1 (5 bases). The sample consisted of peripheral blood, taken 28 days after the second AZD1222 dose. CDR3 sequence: CASSLTGGDQPQHF. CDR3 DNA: TGCGCCAGCAGCTTAACCGGGGGGGATCAGCCCCAGCATTTT.